This is a list of T cell receptor beta chains from one sample in a study of T cells in Graves' hyperthyroidism and ophthalmopathy. TCRdb processed the multiplex PCR reads anew with MiXCR; each CDR3 protein has one entry. This table has 600,000 to 700,000 distinct CDR3 sequences, roughly 45% appearing once. Sequencing input: peripheral blood or thyroid tissue (not recorded which). All receptors derive from an adult man with Graves' disease, either hyperthyroidism or ophthalmopathy (not recorded which). Both conserved end residues are part of each CDR3. Each record gives: clone size, D gene, V gene, CDR3 length, J gene, CDR3 DNA, CDR3 protein. D genes are given only for firm matches. Size is stated for part of the rows, as once, few or many counts, or as a class when the clone is expanded.

many	TRBD1	TRBV10-3	14	TRBJ1-5	TGTGCCATCAGTGAGGAGGACAGGAATCAGCCCCAGCATTTT	CAISEEDRNQPQHF
NA	NA	TRBV29-1	15	TRBJ1-5	TGCAGTTACTCGGTCCTAAGGGACCTCGGCCAGCCCCAGCATTTT	CSYSVLRDLGQPQHF
NA	NA	TRBV28	11	TRBJ1-1	TGTGCCAGCCTGTTGGACACTGAAGCTTTCTTT	CASLLDTEAFF
once	TRBD1	TRBV7-6	16	TRBJ1-1	TGTGCCAGCTTGGTAATCTTGGCAGGGGGGAACACTGAAGCTTTCTTT	CASLVILAGGNTEAFF
NA	NA	TRBV2	18	TRBJ2-6	TGTGCCAGCTCACCCACCGTGACAGTATTCTCTGGGGCCAACGTCCTGACTTTC	CASSPTVTVFSGANVLTF
once	TRBD1	TRBV11-2	16	TRBJ1-5	TGTGCCAGCAGCTGGGGGACAGGGGGCATGAATCAGCCCCAGCATTTT	CASSWGTGGMNQPQHF
many	NA	TRBV14	14	TRBJ1-6	TGTGCCAGCAGCCAAGAGGCGATTAATTCACCCCTCCACTTT	CASSQEAINSPLHF
NA	NA	TRBV29-1	13	TRBJ1-4	TGCAGCGCCTTGACAGGAACTAATGAAAAACTGTTTTTT	CSALTGTNEKLFF
NA	NA	TRBV10-3	14	TRBJ1-6	TGTGCCATCAGTGATGTGGGGGATAATTCACCCCTCCACTTT	CAISDVGDNSPLHF
NA	TRBD1	TRBV12-3/TRBV12-4	16	TRBJ1-3	TGTGCCAGCAGTTTTGGCGCCAGGGGGCCTGGAAACACCATATATTTT	CASSFGARGPGNTIYF
few	NA	TRBV9	13	TRBJ2-2	TGTGCCAGCAGCCTCGTGAACACCGGGGAGCTGTTTTTT	CASSLVNTGELFF
few	NA	TRBV9	16	TRBJ2-5	TGTGCCAGCAGCGTTGGGTCCGGTGGGGGGCGAGAGACCCAGTACTTC	CASSVGSGGGRETQYF
few	NA	TRBV4-1	16	TRBJ2-5	TGCGCCAGCAGCCAAGATGGAGATAGGGGAGAAGAGACCCAGTACTTC	CASSQDGDRGEETQYF
NA	TRBD1	TRBV24-1	16	TRBJ2-2	TGTGCCAGCAGCGACTCTGGACAGGGGAACACCGGGGAGCTGTTTTTT	CASSDSGQGNTGELFF
NA	NA	TRBV19	15	TRBJ2-7	TGTGCCAGTAGTATAGATGGGTCTAGGTTGGGGGAGCAGTACTTC	CASSIDGSRLGEQYF
NA	NA	TRBV20-1	15	TRBJ1-1	TGCAGTGCTAGAGAACAAGGGCAGCTGAACACTGAAGCTTTCTTT	CSAREQGQLNTEAFF
NA	NA	TRBV20-1	11	TRBJ2-7	TGCAGACCAGTGCTAGGCGACGAGCAGTACTTC	CRPVLGDEQYF
NA	NA	TRBV29-1	11	TRBJ2-2	TGCAGCGTTGAAACGGCAGGGGAGCTGTTTTTT	CSVETAGELFF
many	NA	TRBV15	13	TRBJ1-5	TGTGCCACCAGCAGAGATTTTGATCAGCCCCAGCATTTT	CATSRDFDQPQHF
few	NA	TRBV25-1	13	TRBJ1-1	TGTGCCAGCCTGACAGCGCTGAACACTGAAGCTTTCTTT	CASLTALNTEAFF
few	NA	TRBV29-1	14	TRBJ1-1	TGCAGCGTCCTGGTCCCGGGAGCGAACACTGAAGCTTTCTTT	CSVLVPGANTEAFF
NA	TRBD1	TRBV7-8	14	TRBJ1-1	TGTGCCAGCAGCTTCGGGACAGGGGGCGGTGAAGCTTTCTTT	CASSFGTGGGEAFF
NA	TRBD1	TRBV10-3	13	TRBJ2-5	TGTGCCCAGGACAGGGGTACGCAAGAGACCCAGTACTTC	CAQDRGTQETQYF
NA	TRBD2	TRBV29-1	13	TRBJ2-7	TGCAGCGTTGCTAGCGGGTTCTACAATGAGCAGTACTTC	CSVASGFYNEQYF
few	NA	TRBV20-1	15	TRBJ2-5	TGCAGTGCTAGAGATGGTCGGAGCTTGGGGGAGACCCAGTACTTC	CSARDGRSLGETQYF
many	NA	TRBV24-1	12	TRBJ1-1	TGTGCCACCAGTGTATGGGAAACTGAAGCTTTCTTT	CATSVWETEAFF
NA	TRBD1	TRBV29-1	12	TRBJ2-7	TGCAGCGGTGGACAGGGGTACCACGAGCAGTACTTC	CSGGQGYHEQYF
NA	NA	TRBV29-1	13	TRBJ1-1	TGCAGCGTTGCGGTCCACAGCAACGCTGAAGCTTTCTTT	CSVAVHSNAEAFF
few	TRBD1	TRBV9	16	TRBJ2-2	TGTGCCAGCAGCGTAGAGACAGGGCTGGGCACCGGGGAGCTGTTTTTT	CASSVETGLGTGELFF
NA	NA	TRBV7-9	16	TRBJ2-7	TGTGCCAGCAGGTCTACAGAGGGACGGAATACCTACGAGCAGTACTTC	CASRSTEGRNTYEQYF
NA	NA	TRBV5-1	13	TRBJ2-5	TGTGCCAGCAGCTTGAAGGGGGTGGAGACCCAGTACTTC	CASSLKGVETQYF
once	NA	TRBV6-1	11	TRBJ2-3	TGTGCCAGCAGTCCCGCAGATACGCAGTATTTT	CASSPADTQYF
NA	NA	TRBV12-3/TRBV12-4	16	TRBJ1-1	TGTGCCAGCAGTCCTCCTTGGACGGTCTCGAACACTGAAGCTTTCTTT	CASSPPWTVSNTEAFF
NA	NA	TRBV20-1	13	TRBJ2-5	TGCAGTGCTAGTACTGTAAAACGGGAGACCCAGCACTTC	CSASTVKRETQHF
once	NA	TRBV12-5	12	TRBJ2-7	TGTGCTAGTGGTTTGCCCCCTTACGAGCAGTACTTC	CASGLPPYEQYF